Below, 26 T cell receptor beta chains from the same sample are listed, as sequenced in a study of blood T cell repertoires in COVID-19. Assay used: immunoSEQ multiplex PCR; TCRdb lists only in-frame clones, some missing. The sample holds tens of thousands of clones; 65% to 90% are singletons and the top ten take approximately 16%. The material sequenced was peripheral blood. The receptor source for this set is a woman at least 80 years old with active or convalescent COVID-19.

The chain couples TRBV7-2 to TRBJ2-2; the D gene is possibly TRBD2 (5 bases). CDR1 and CDR2 from the germline V gene are SGHTA and FQGNSA. Trimming took 5 bases from V and 7 from J, leaving 14 bases between them. The CDR3 has 14 residues. CDR3 sequence reads: CASSVGLGSGELFF. The CDR3 nucleotides read TGTGCCAGCAGCGTCGGACTGGGGAGCGGGGAGCTGTTTTTT.

This chain joins TRBV20-1 and TRBJ2-7; D possibly corresponds to TRBD1 (5 bases). The CDR3 is 11 residues long. CDR1 and CDR2 (germline): DFQATT, SNEGSKA (reference sequence). Trimming stripped 6 bases from V and 3 bases from J, with 9 bases between. The DNA of the CDR3 is TGCAGTGCAATGACAGACTACGAGCAGTACTTC. Translated, it gives CSAMTDYEQYF.

The genes are TRBV7-8 and TRBJ2-2; perhaps TRBD2 as D (5 bases). Trimming removed 6 bases at V and 5 bases at J, with 10 bases between. The CDR3 contains 13 residues. CDR1 SGHVS and CDR2 FQNEAQ come from the germline V gene. The CDR3 is CASRNTGTGELFF. For the CDR3, the DNA is TGTGCCAGCAGGAACACGGGGACCGGGGAGCTGTTTTTT. Full variable domain (remainder filled in from reference TRBV7-8 and TRBJ2-2): GAGVSQSPRYKVAKRGQDVALRCDPISGHVSLFWYQQALGQGPEFLTYFQNEAQLDKSGLPSDRFFAERPEGSVSTLKIQRTQQEDSAVYLCASRNTGTGELFFGEGSRLTVL.

The V call is TRBV19, the J call TRBJ1-3; the D gene is possibly TRBD1 (5 bases). Germline CDR1 LNHDA, CDR2 SQIVND (reference sequence). Deletions cut 10 bases from V and 0 bases from J, with 13 bases between. The CDR3 has 14 amino acids. CDR3 protein: CATATVPSGNTIYF. CDR3 DNA: TGTGCCACCGCGACAGTCCCCTCTGGAAACACCATATATTTT.

This rearrangement joins TRBV9 to TRBJ1-1, with TRBD1 matching over 9 bases. The ends lost 4 bases at V and 0 bases at J; junction bases unmatched: 10. Per germline, CDR1 SGDLS and CDR2 YYNGEE. There are 17 residues in the CDR3. In DNA, the CDR3 is TGTGCCAGCAGCCTGGGACAGGGTAACATCATGAACACTGAAGCTTTCTTT. Translation gives CASSLGQGNIMNTEAFF.

This chain links TRBV4-1 with TRBJ1-5; TRBD1 is a possible D gene (5 bases). The germline gives CDR1 MGHRA, CDR2 YSYEKL. V was clipped by 5 bases and J by 3 bases, with 20 bases between them. The CDR3 is 17 amino acids. The CDR3 is CASSTNPRGDNNQPQHF. CDR3 sequence (DNA): TGCGCCAGCAGCACGAATCCCCGGGGGGATAACAATCAGCCCCAGCATTTT.

The chain combines TRBV6-1 with TRBJ1-6; a possible D gene is TRBD1 (6 bases). The CDR3 is 14 amino acids. Germline V CDR1 and CDR2: MNHNS, SASEGT. The V end was cut by 1 base, the J end by 7 bases, with 8 bases between. CDR3 coding DNA: TGTGCCAGCAGTGAAGGGACAGTCAATTCACCCCTCCACTTT. It is translated as CASSEGTVNSPLHF.

This clone was observed a few times. V usage is TRBV28 and J usage is TRBJ2-7; 7 bases align to TRBD1. The CDR3 runs 13 residues. With 10 bases clipped from V and 2 bases from J, the junction kept 8 bases outside the gene matches. Germline V gene data show CDR1 as MDHEN and CDR2 as SYDVKM. The CDR3 DNA is TGTGCCACCCAGGGGGTAAGCCCCTACGAGCAGTACTTC. It codes for CATQGVSPYEQYF.

V and J are TRBV27 and TRBJ1-2; 7 bases are shared with TRBD1. The CDR3 contains 17 residues. The V gene's germline CDR1 is MNHEY and CDR2 SMNVEV (reference sequence). Trimming removed 5 bases from V and 3 bases from J; junction bases left unmatched: 15. The CDR3 DNA reads TGTGCCAGCAGTCTCTCTACCGGGGACAGCTCGTACTATGGCTACACCTTC. This codes for CASSLSTGDSSYYGYTF.

The chain links TRBV29-1 to TRBJ2-3, with TRBD1 matching 8 bases. Germline loops: CDR1 SQVTM, CDR2 ANQGSEA. J was trimmed by 1 base and V by 4 bases; bases with no gene match: 7. The CDR3 is 15 amino acids. CDR3 nucleotide sequence: TGCAGCGTTGGCTCGACAGGGGCTGGCACAGATACGCAGTATTTT. It encodes CSVGSTGAGTDTQYF.

This chain links TRBV7-6 with TRBJ2-5, with 8 bases identical to TRBD1. V trimming: 3 bases; J trimming: 3 bases; junction bases outside the gene matches: 0. Germline CDR1 and CDR2: SGHVS and FNYEAQ. There are 13 residues in the CDR3. The CDR3 loop reads CASSLGQEETQYF. DNA of the CDR3: TGTGCCAGCAGCTTGGGACAGGAAGAGACCCAGTACTTC.

A few counts support this clone. This rearrangement joins TRBV5-6 to TRBJ2-1; D possibly corresponds to TRBD2 (5 bases). Germline values: CDR1 SGHDT, CDR2 YYEEEE. Between the trimmed V and J ends, which lost 4 bases and 6 bases, there was a span of 8 bases. The CDR3 has 12 residues. CDR3 in DNA: TGTGCCAGCAGCCCGGGGTTCAATGAGCAGTTCTTC. As protein: CASSPGFNEQFF.

A few counts support this clone. This chain joins TRBV2 and TRBJ2-2; TRBD1 matches 7 bases. Per the germline V gene, CDR1 is SNHLY and CDR2 is FYNNEI. The CDR3 is 15 amino acids. The trim removed 1 base at V and 5 bases at J, leaving 4 bases unmatched. CDR3 nucleotides: TGTGCCAGCAGTGAAGGACAGGGTTCGACCGGGGAGCTGTTTTTT. This codes for CASSEGQGSTGELFF.

J is TRBJ2-7 and V is TRBV7-2, with 12 bases identical to TRBD1. Germline V gene lookup returns CDR1 SGHTA and CDR2 FQGNSA. With V trimmed by 5 bases and J by 7 bases, 15 bases remained unmatched. This CDR3 is 17 amino acids long. The CDR3, as DNA: TGTGCCAGCAGCGCAAACCCACCGGGACAGGGGGCTAGTGAGCAGTACTTC. Its protein product is CASSANPPGQGASEQYF.

CDR3 coding DNA: TGTGCCAGCAGTTTCGGGACAGGGGCTTACGAGCAGTACTTC. This gives the protein CASSFGTGAYEQYF. The rearrangement uses TRBV6-6 and TRBJ2-7; 10 bases map to TRBD1. Germline V gives CDR1 MNHNY, CDR2 SVGAGI (reference sequence). The CDR3 runs to 14 residues. With V trimmed by 4 bases and J by 4 bases, 4 bases remained unmatched.

The chain employs TRBV3-1 (or the pseudogene TRBV3-2) and TRBJ2-3; 7 positions match TRBD1. V shed 4 bases, J shed 4 bases, and the junction held 17 bases outside the gene matches. Germline V gene lookup returns CDR1 LGHDT and CDR2 YNNKEL (reference sequence). The CDR3 runs 18 residues. CDR3 coding DNA: TGTGCCAGCAGCCCCCTTAGTCGTACAGGGGCGCTCCCAGATACGCAGTATTTT. This translates into CASSPLSRTGALPDTQYF.

J is TRBJ2-3 and V is TRBV24-1; a weak D match, TRBD2 (6 bases). Trimming cost V 5 bases and J 2 bases, with 10 bases left between them. The CDR3 has 14 residues. Germline V lookup: CDR1 KGHDR, CDR2 SFDVKD. The CDR3 loop is CATSGGRNTDTQYF. The CDR3 nucleotides read TGTGCCACCAGTGGAGGGAGGAACACAGATACGCAGTATTTT.

This clone was detected once. The chain carries TRBV6-2 or TRBV6-3 and TRBJ2-3; 7 bases match TRBD2. Germline CDR1 reads MNHEY; CDR2 reads SVGEGT. CDR3 length: 14 residues. V shed 4 bases, J shed 2 bases, and the junction held 3 bases outside the gene matches. The chain's CDR3 is CASSLGGTTDTQYF. CDR3 in DNA: TGTGCCAGCAGTTTGGGGGGGACCACAGATACGCAGTATTTT.

This rearrangement joins TRBV3-1 (or the pseudogene TRBV3-2) to TRBJ2-3, with TRBD2 identical over 8 bases. CDR3 length: 14 residues. Trimming cost V 4 bases and J 4 bases; bases outside gene matches: 4. The germline V gene encodes CDR1 LGHDT and CDR2 YNNKEL (reference sequence). This CDR3 is CASSRGGTADTQYF. CDR3 DNA sequence: TGTGCCAGCAGCCGCGGGGGGACGGCAGATACGCAGTATTTT.

V is TRBV28 and J is TRBJ2-1; D is possibly TRBD2 (6 bases). Germline CDR1 is MDHEN and CDR2 is SYDVKM. The ends were cut back, 7 bases at V and 2 bases at J, with 15 bases in the middle. The CDR3 totals 15 residues. The CDR3 DNA reads as TGTGCCAGCACTTTTCCCGGACTAACCTACAATGAGCAGTTCTTC. This encodes CASTFPGLTYNEQFF.

Only a few counts were recorded for this clone. The chain combines TRBV30 with TRBJ1-6; 12 bases agree with TRBD1. The V gene end was trimmed by 2 bases and the J gene end by 10 bases; junction bases not matched to a gene: 3. The CDR3 has 14 amino acids. CDR1 and CDR2 from the germline V gene are GTSNPN and SVGIG (reference sequence). CDR3 DNA: TGTGCCTGGAGTTCTGGGACAGGGGGCTCACCCCTCCACTTT. Its protein product is CAWSSGTGGSPLHF.

The chain recombines TRBV15 with TRBJ1-2; D gene uncertain. Germline V CDR1 and CDR2: LNHNV, YYDKDF (reference sequence). The CDR3 totals 15 residues. Trimming took 0 bases from V and 2 from J, leaving 10 bases between them. Here the CDR3 DNA reads TGTGCCACCAGCAGAGATTTAGGACTAAACTATGGCTACACCTTC. As protein: CATSRDLGLNYGYTF.

The V gene is TRBV6-6, the J gene TRBJ2-1; 9 nucleotides agree with TRBD1. Trimming took 5 bases from V and 2 from J; bases not matched to a gene: 1. From germline, CDR1 is MNHNY and CDR2 SVGAGI (reference sequence). This CDR3 is built from 14 residues. This chain's CDR3 is CASSGDRAYNEQFF. CDR3 DNA: TGTGCCAGCAGTGGGGACAGGGCCTACAATGAGCAGTTCTTC.

The V and J genes are TRBV19 and TRBJ2-1, with D uncertain. The CDR3 extends over 14 amino acids. V was clipped by 5 bases and J by 2 bases, with 10 bases between them. Germline V gene lookup returns CDR1 LNHDA and CDR2 SQIVND (reference sequence). CDR3 coding DNA: TGTGCCAGTAGTGAGAACTCCCCCTACAATGAGCAGTTCTTC. It yields the protein CASSENSPYNEQFF. Looking up the rest from reference TRBV19 and TRBJ2-1 gives the full variable domain: DGGITQSPKYLFRKEGQNVTLSCEQNLNHDAMYWYRQDPGQGLRLIYYSQIVNDFQKGDIAEGYSVSREKKESFPLTVTSAQKNPTAFYLCASSENSPYNEQFFGPGTRLTVL.

The sample holds a few counts of this clone. This sequence joins TRBV7-9 and TRBJ1-4; D possibly corresponds to TRBD1 (6 bases). The V gene lost 1 base and the J gene lost 7 bases, with 19 bases spanning the gap. The CDR3 is made up of 17 amino acids. Germline V gene lookup returns CDR1 SEHNR and CDR2 FQNEAQ (reference sequence). The CDR3 protein is CASSLGAGAKNSEKLFF. The CDR3 DNA is TGTGCCAGCAGCTTAGGTGCGGGGGCAAAGAATAGTGAAAAACTGTTTTTT.

The V gene is TRBV14, the J gene TRBJ1-6; D remains unclear. Germline loops: CDR1 SGHDN, CDR2 FVKESK. There are 12 residues in the CDR3. V lost 4 bases to trimming and J lost 15 bases, with 13 bases between them. CDR3 in amino acids: CASSPLPDILHF. The DNA for the CDR3 is TGTGCCAGCAGCCCTTTACCAGACATCCTCCACTTT.